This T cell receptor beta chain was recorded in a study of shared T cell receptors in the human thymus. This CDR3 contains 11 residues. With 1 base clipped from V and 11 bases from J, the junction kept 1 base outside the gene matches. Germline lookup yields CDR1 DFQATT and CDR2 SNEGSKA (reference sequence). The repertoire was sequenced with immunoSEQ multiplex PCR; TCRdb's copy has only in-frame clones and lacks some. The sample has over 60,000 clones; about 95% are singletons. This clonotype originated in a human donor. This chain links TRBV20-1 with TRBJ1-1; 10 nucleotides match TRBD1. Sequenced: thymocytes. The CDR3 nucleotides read TGCAGTGCTAGAGCGGACAGGGGGGCTTTCTTT. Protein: CSARADRGAFF.